One and the same sample provided the 31 T cell receptor beta chains below, sequenced in a study of blood T cell repertoires in COVID-19. The data were produced by immunoSEQ multiplex PCR, yet TCRdb's version contains in-frame clones alone and is incomplete. The sample lists 300,000 to 400,000 clones, about 86% occurring once. The sample was peripheral blood. Every receptor here comes from a woman aged 55-69 years with COVID-19, enrolled during active disease.

Points on this clone: Other DNA sequences in the sample encode the same CDR3. This chain connects TRBV12-3 or TRBV12-4 to TRBJ2-7; 7 nucleotides align to TRBD2. The V segment lost 6 bases and the J segment 1 base; nucleotides outside the gene matches: 3. This CDR3 region has 13 residues. The DNA of the CDR3 is TGTGCCAGCAGCCCCGGGGGGTCCTACGAGCAGTACTTC. Its protein is CASSPGGSYEQYF.

The rearrangement links TRBV10-3 to TRBJ2-1; TRBD1 agrees at 7 bases. Trimming took 2 bases from V and 7 from J; bases not matched to a gene: 8. This CDR3 has 15 residues. Per the germline V gene, CDR1 is ENHRY and CDR2 is SYGVKD. The CDR3 DNA reads TGTGCCATCAGTGAGCCTCTTTCAGGGGGAAATGAGCAGTTCTTC. Its protein is CAISEPLSGGNEQFF.

The chain combines TRBV4-2 with TRBJ2-2; 16 bases match TRBD2. The CDR3 is made up of 18 amino acids. V trimming: 8 bases; J trimming: 3 bases; junction bases outside the gene matches: 9. Looked up from germline, CDR1 is LGHNA and CDR2 is YNFKEQ. CDR3 nucleotide sequence: TGTGCCAGCGTCCCGGGACTAGCGGGGGGGACCTACACCGGGGAGCTGTTTTTT. Protein: CASVPGLAGGTYTGELFF.

The gene calls are TRBV5-1 and TRBJ1-3; D is perhaps TRBD1 (5 bases). This CDR3 contains 15 residues. Trimming stripped 0 bases from V and 12 bases from J, with 19 bases between. Per germline, CDR1 SGHRS and CDR2 YFSETQ. CDR3 loop: CASSLVGASESGIYF. In DNA form, the CDR3 reads TGCGCCAGCAGCTTGGTTGGGGCCTCGGAAAGTGGCATATATTTT.

J is TRBJ2-3 and V is TRBV11-2; 9 bases are a match to TRBD1. Trimming cost V 5 bases and J 5 bases; bases outside gene matches: 8. Germline V lookup: CDR1 SGHAT, CDR2 FQNNGV. The CDR3 covers 15 residues. The CDR3 DNA reads TGTGCCAGCAGCCCCAGGACAGGGGCTGGAGATACGCAGTATTTT. Its translation is CASSPRTGAGDTQYF.

The chain links TRBV7-8 to TRBJ1-1, with no clear D. The CDR3 is made up of 14 amino acids. Germline loops: CDR1 SGHVS, CDR2 FQNEAQ. Between the trimmed V and J ends, which lost 1 base and 6 bases, there was a span of 12 bases. The DNA for the CDR3 is TGTGCCAGCAGCTTAGAACGAGGGCGGCCTGAAGCTTTCTTT. Translating gives CASSLERGRPEAFF.

This clone was seen at least ten times. The chain carries TRBV2 and TRBJ2-5; 7 bases are a match to TRBD1. This CDR3 has 14 residues. V was pared by 8 bases and J by 6 bases, with 12 bases of the junction left unmatched. The germline CDR1 and CDR2 sequences are SNHLY and FYNNEI. The CDR3 is CASQGVGGPQTQYF. For the CDR3, the DNA is TGTGCCAGCCAGGGGGTCGGAGGACCCCAGACCCAGTACTTC. The whole variable domain, remainder taken from reference TRBV2 and TRBJ2-5, is EPEVTQTPSHQVTQMGQEVILRCVPISNHLYFYWYRQILGQKVEFLVSFYNNEISEKSEIFDDQFSVERPDGSNFTLKIRSTKLEDSAMYFCASQGVGGPQTQYFGPGTRLLVL.

The rearrangement uses TRBV18 and TRBJ2-3; 7 bases agree with TRBD2. The V gene end was trimmed by 2 bases and the J gene end by 0 bases; junction bases not matched to a gene: 2. This CDR3 region has 15 residues. Germline CDR1 reads KGHSH; CDR2 reads LQKENI. The CDR3 loop is CASSPAGGSTDTQYF. CDR3 sequence (DNA): TGTGCCAGCTCACCAGCCGGGGGGAGCACAGATACGCAGTATTTT.

The chain carries TRBV10-3 and TRBJ1-1; TRBD1 might be the D (5 bases). This CDR3 is 13 amino acids long. The germline gives CDR1 ENHRY, CDR2 SYGVKD. V was trimmed by 11 bases and J by 0 bases, leaving 13 bases between them. The CDR3 spells CAQRAGLNTEAFF. CDR3 nucleotide sequence: TGTGCCCAAAGGGCAGGGTTGAACACTGAAGCTTTCTTT.

This chain connects TRBV19 to TRBJ2-3, with D hard to call. The CDR3 runs to 17 residues. Trimming took 5 bases from V and 2 from J, leaving 20 bases between them. Germline loops: CDR1 LNHDA, CDR2 SQIVND (reference sequence). The CDR3 is CASSYARLGTNTDTQYF. As DNA, the CDR3 is TGTGCCAGTAGTTACGCCCGCCTAGGCACGAACACAGATACGCAGTATTTT.

The rearrangement links TRBV29-1 to TRBJ1-2; 11 nucleotides agree with TRBD1. With V trimmed by 0 bases and J by 7 bases, 4 bases remained unmatched. CDR3 size: 14 residues. CDR1 is SQVTM, CDR2 ANQGSEA, per germline. The CDR3 spells CSVEEWTGGRGYTF. The CDR3 DNA reads TGCAGCGTTGAAGAATGGACAGGGGGCCGTGGCTACACCTTC.

This clone appeared a single time. This sequence joins TRBV18 and TRBJ1-2; possible D gene TRBD1, 5 bases. The CDR3 has 14 residues. V lost 5 bases to trimming and J lost 4 bases, with 14 bases between them. Germline lookup yields CDR1 KGHSH and CDR2 LQKENI. In DNA, the CDR3 is TGTGCCAGCTCAGCGGGACGGACGACCTATGGCTACACCTTC. It is translated as CASSAGRTTYGYTF.

Points on this clone: Other DNA sequences in the same sample also yield this CDR3. V and J are TRBV5-1 and TRBJ1-2, with TRBD1 matching 9 bases. J was trimmed by 2 bases and V by 4 bases; bases with no gene match: 3. Germline CDR1 reads SGHRS; CDR2 reads YFSETQ. This CDR3 has 14 residues. CDR3 in amino acids: CASSQGQGNYGYTF. The CDR3 bases are TGCGCCAGCAGCCAGGGACAGGGCAACTATGGCTACACCTTC. The full variable domain, with the rest looked up from reference TRBV5-1 and TRBJ1-2, is KAGVTQTPRYLIKTRGQQVTLSCSPISGHRSVSWYQQTPGQGLQFLFEYFSETQRNKGNFPGRFSGRQFSNSRSEMNVSTLELGDSALYLCASSQGQGNYGYTFGSGTRLTVV.

Only a few counts were recorded for this clone. This chain uses TRBV10-2 with TRBJ2-1, with 13 bases aligning to TRBD2. Germline-derived CDR1 and CDR2 are WSHSY and SAAADI. The V gene end was trimmed by 7 bases and the J gene end by 8 bases; junction bases not matched to a gene: 8. The CDR3 covers 15 residues. The CDR3 region is CASTPGLAGFDEQFF. As DNA, the CDR3 is TGCGCCAGCACTCCGGGACTAGCGGGGTTCGATGAGCAGTTCTTC.

This clone appeared a single time. The chain uses TRBV11-2 and TRBJ2-1; TRBD2 matches at 8 bases. Trimming cost V 1 base and J 4 bases; bases outside gene matches: 9. Germline values: CDR1 SGHAT, CDR2 FQNNGV. CDR3 length equals 17 residues. The CDR3 DNA reads as TGTGCCAGCAGCTTAGGGGGAGCGGGGGCTACATACAATGAGCAGTTCTTC. This gives the protein CASSLGGAGATYNEQFF.

This sequence joins TRBV6-6 and TRBJ1-5, with D possibly matching TRBD1 (5 bases). CDR1 and CDR2 from the germline V gene are MNHNY and SVGAGI (reference sequence). This CDR3 region has 13 residues. V lost 7 bases and J 1 base, leaving 8 bases between the germline ends. The CDR3 here is CASNRGSNQPQHF. The CDR3 coding sequence is TGTGCCAGCAATAGGGGCAGCAATCAGCCCCAGCATTTT.

This clone has only one observation. Written as DNA, the CDR3 is TGTGCCAGCAGTTACTCTGCAGGGTTCAATTCACCCCTCCACTTT. This sequence encodes CASSYSAGFNSPLHF. V is TRBV6-5 and J is TRBJ1-6; the D gene is possibly TRBD1 (5 bases). Germline-derived CDR1 and CDR2 are MNHEY and SVGAGI. Trimming removed 0 bases from V and 7 bases from J, with 10 bases in between. This CDR3 contains 15 residues.

The gene calls are TRBV18 and TRBJ1-1, with 7 bases aligning to TRBD1. CDR3 length: 14 amino acids. Germline loops: CDR1 KGHSH, CDR2 LQKENI. With 6 bases clipped from V and 1 base from J, the junction kept 5 bases outside the gene matches. The CDR3 region is CASSRTGPNTEAFF. The CDR3 DNA is TGTGCCAGCTCTCGGACAGGCCCGAACACTGAAGCTTTCTTT.

The rearrangement links TRBV7-3 to TRBJ1-4; D is unclear. The V and J ends lost 4 bases and 7 bases respectively, with 7 bases between them. The germline gives CDR1 SGHTA, CDR2 FQGTGA. The CDR3 sequence is 12 residues long. CDR3 sequence (DNA): TGTGCCAGCAGCTCCTACCCTGAAAAACTGTTTTTT. Translation gives CASSSYPEKLFF.

The chain is built from TRBV5-5 and TRBJ1-2, with TRBD1 matching 9 bases. Trimming removed 2 bases from V and 6 bases from J; junction bases left unmatched: 5. The V gene's germline CDR1 is SGHKS and CDR2 YYEKEE (reference sequence). The CDR3 contains 14 residues. Here the CDR3 reads CASSLGTGSHGYTF. Here the CDR3 DNA reads TGTGCCAGCAGCTTAGGGACAGGGTCTCATGGCTACACCTTC.

V is TRBV14 and J is TRBJ1-2; TRBD1 is a possible D gene (5 bases). Germline V gene data show CDR1 as SGHDN and CDR2 as FVKESK. Trimming stripped 4 bases from V and 4 bases from J, with 19 bases between. The CDR3 is 16 residues long. The CDR3 region has the DNA TGTGCCAGCAGCCCTGGACAAACGGAGTTCGGCTATGGCTACACCTTC. It is translated as CASSPGQTEFGYGYTF. Full variable domain (missing parts from reference TRBV14 and TRBJ1-2): EAGVTQFPSHSVIEKGQTVTLRCDPISGHDNLYWYRRVMGKEIKFLLHFVKESKQDESGMPNNRFLAERTGGTYSTLKVQPAELEDSGVYFCASSPGQTEFGYGYTFGSGTRLTVV.

This chain joins TRBV12-3 or TRBV12-4 and TRBJ1-1, with unresolved D. This CDR3 comprises 12 residues. With 6 bases removed from V and 3 bases from J, the gap between germline ends came to 8 bases. For the CDR3, the DNA is TGTGCCAGCAGCCCTCTATACACTGAAGCTTTCTTT. As protein: CASSPLYTEAFF.

This chain joins TRBV7-8 and TRBJ1-6; D is unresolved. The CDR3 loop spans 13 amino acids. Germline CDR1 and CDR2: SGHVS and FQNEAQ. V lost 2 bases and J lost 9, with 8 bases in between. The CDR3 DNA reads TGTGCCAGCAGCTTACGGGTTAGTTCACCCCTCCACTTT. This translates into CASSLRVSSPLHF.

The V gene is TRBV5-6, the J gene TRBJ2-2, with 8 bases lining up with TRBD1. V lost 3 bases, J lost 0 bases, and 7 bases stayed unmatched. The CDR3 contains 17 residues. Looked up from germline, CDR1 is SGHDT and CDR2 is YYEEEE. The CDR3 here is CASSWRGQGTNTGELFF. DNA for the CDR3: TGTGCCAGCAGCTGGCGAGGACAGGGAACGAACACCGGGGAGCTGTTTTTT.

As to this clone: Other DNA sequences in the sample encode the same CDR3. The chain is built from TRBV19 and TRBJ2-6, with a weak D call TRBD1 (6 bases). Per the germline V gene, CDR1 is LNHDA and CDR2 is SQIVND (reference sequence). CDR3 size: 14 residues. V was pared by 8 bases and J by 1 base, with 9 bases between. The CDR3 DNA reads as TGTGCCAGTCAGCAGGGGTCTGGGGCCAACGTCCTGACTTTC. Its translation: CASQQGSGANVLTF. Full variable domain (outside the CDR3, taken from reference TRBV19 and TRBJ2-6): DGGITQSPKYLFRKEGQNVTLSCEQNLNHDAMYWYRQDPGQGLRLIYYSQIVNDFQKGDIAEGYSVSREKKESFPLTVTSAQKNPTAFYLCASQQGSGANVLTFGAGSRLTVL.

This clone showed up just once. The gene calls are TRBV19 and TRBJ1-2; 7 bases map to TRBD1. This CDR3 spans 13 amino acids. V lost 5 bases, J lost 4 bases, and 4 bases stayed unmatched. Germline V gene sequence: CDR1 LNHDA, CDR2 SQIVND (reference sequence). Here the CDR3 reads CASSAGQFYGYTF. Written as DNA, the CDR3 is TGTGCCAGTAGTGCGGGACAGTTCTATGGCTACACCTTC.

V and J are TRBV5-8 and TRBJ2-5; 7 positions match TRBD1. The V and J ends lost 7 bases and 5 bases, in that order; junction bases with no gene match: 14. The V gene's germline CDR1 is SGHTS and CDR2 YDEGEE. The CDR3 covers 15 residues. The CDR3 loop reads CASGSTGVAWETQYF. In nucleotides, the CDR3 is TGTGCCAGCGGAAGTACAGGGGTGGCTTGGGAGACCCAGTACTTC.

This clone was observed once. The chain uses TRBV29-1 and TRBJ2-3; 9 bases line up with TRBD2. The V gene's germline CDR1 is SQVTM and CDR2 ANQGSEA. Trimming took 7 bases from V and 2 from J; bases not matched to a gene: 7. The CDR3 consists of 14 residues. The CDR3 region has the DNA TGCAGCGAAAGCGGGGGGTCCTCCACAGATACGCAGTATTTT. This encodes CSESGGSSTDTQYF.

This sequence joins TRBV18 and TRBJ2-1, with TRBD1 matching over 10 bases. The germline V gene has CDR1 KGHSH and CDR2 LQKENI. V shed 4 bases, J shed 5 bases, and the junction held 8 bases outside the gene matches. The CDR3 totals 16 residues. CDR3 DNA sequence: TGTGCCAGCTCACATACCTTGGGGACAGGGGACAATGAGCAGTTCTTC. Protein product: CASSHTLGTGDNEQFF.

The rearrangement uses TRBV11-2 and TRBJ2-6, with 9 bases identical to TRBD1. Trimming removed 1 base from V and 2 bases from J; junction bases left unmatched: 9. The germline V gene has CDR1 SGHAT and CDR2 FQNNGV. The CDR3 runs 19 residues. CDR3 amino acids: CASSLGGTGSTPGANVLTF. CDR3 nucleotide sequence: TGTGCCAGCAGCTTAGGGGGGACAGGGTCAACTCCTGGGGCCAACGTCCTGACTTTC.

V usage is TRBV6-4 and J usage is TRBJ2-3; 9 bases fit TRBD2. Germline V gene lookup returns CDR1 MRHNA and CDR2 SNTAGT. Trimming at V came to 6 bases and at J to 5 bases, leaving 12 bases not matched to a gene. There are 16 residues in the CDR3. CDR3 DNA: TGTGCCAGCAGATTGCGGGGGGGCCTGAACCAAGATACGCAGTATTTT. Translation gives CASRLRGGLNQDTQYF.